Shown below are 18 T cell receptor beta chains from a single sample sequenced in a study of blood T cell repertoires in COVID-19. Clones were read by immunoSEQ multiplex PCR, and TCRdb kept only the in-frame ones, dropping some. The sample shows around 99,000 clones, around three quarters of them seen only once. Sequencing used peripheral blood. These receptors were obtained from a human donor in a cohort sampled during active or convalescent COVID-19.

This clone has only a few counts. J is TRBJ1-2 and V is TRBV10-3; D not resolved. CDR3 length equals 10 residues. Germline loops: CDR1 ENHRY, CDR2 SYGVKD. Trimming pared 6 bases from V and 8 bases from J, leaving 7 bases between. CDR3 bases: TGTGCCATCAGAACTAGCGGCTACACCTTC. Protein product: CAIRTSGYTF.

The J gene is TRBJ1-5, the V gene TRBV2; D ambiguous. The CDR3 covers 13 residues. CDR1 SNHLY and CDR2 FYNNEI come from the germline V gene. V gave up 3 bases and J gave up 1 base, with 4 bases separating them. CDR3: CASSDGSNQPQHF. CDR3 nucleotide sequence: TGTGCCAGCAGTGATGGCAGCAATCAGCCCCAGCATTTT.

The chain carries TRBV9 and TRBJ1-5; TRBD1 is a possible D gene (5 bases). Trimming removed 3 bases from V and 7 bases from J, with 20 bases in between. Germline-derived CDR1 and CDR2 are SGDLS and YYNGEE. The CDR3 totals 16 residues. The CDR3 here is CASSGGGPDTFQPQHF. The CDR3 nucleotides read TGTGCCAGCAGCGGCGGGGGACCAGACACCTTCCAGCCCCAGCATTTT.

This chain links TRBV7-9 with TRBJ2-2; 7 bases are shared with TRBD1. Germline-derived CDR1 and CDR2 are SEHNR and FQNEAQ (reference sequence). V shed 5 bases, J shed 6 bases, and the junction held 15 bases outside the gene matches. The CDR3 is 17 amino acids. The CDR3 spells CASSPNIRDSRPGELFF. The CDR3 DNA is TGTGCCAGCAGCCCCAACATACGGGACAGCAGACCCGGGGAGCTGTTTTTT. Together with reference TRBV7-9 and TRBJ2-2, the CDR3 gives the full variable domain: DTGVSQNPRHKITKRGQNVTFRCDPISEHNRLYWYRQTLGQGPEFLTYFQNEAQLEKSRLLSDRFSAERPKGSFSTLEIQRTEQGDSAMYLCASSPNIRDSRPGELFFGEGSRLTVL.

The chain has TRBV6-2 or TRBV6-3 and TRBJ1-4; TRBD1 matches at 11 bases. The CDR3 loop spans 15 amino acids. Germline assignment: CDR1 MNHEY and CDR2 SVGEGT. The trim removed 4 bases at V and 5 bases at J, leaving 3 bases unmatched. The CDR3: CASSSGTGGNEKLFF. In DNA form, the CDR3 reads TGTGCCAGCAGTTCCGGGACAGGGGGAAATGAAAAACTGTTTTTT.

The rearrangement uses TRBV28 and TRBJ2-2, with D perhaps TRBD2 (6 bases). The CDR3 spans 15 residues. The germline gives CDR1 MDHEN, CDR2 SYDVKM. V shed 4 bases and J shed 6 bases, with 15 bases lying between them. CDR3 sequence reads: CASSSGVWVSGELFF. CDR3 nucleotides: TGTGCCAGCAGTTCGGGAGTTTGGGTGTCCGGGGAGCTGTTTTTT. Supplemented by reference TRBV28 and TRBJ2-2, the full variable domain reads DVKVTQSSRYLVKRTGEKVFLECVQDMDHENMFWYRQDPGLGLRLIYFSYDVKMKEKGDIPEGYSVSREKKERFSLILESASTNQTSMYLCASSSGVWVSGELFFGEGSRLTVL.

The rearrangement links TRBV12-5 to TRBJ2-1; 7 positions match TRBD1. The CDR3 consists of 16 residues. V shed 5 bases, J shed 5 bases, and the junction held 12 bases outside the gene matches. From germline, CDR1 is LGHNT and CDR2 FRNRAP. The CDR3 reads CASGPSQQGYNNEQFF. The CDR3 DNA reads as TGTGCTAGTGGTCCCTCGCAACAGGGGTATAACAATGAGCAGTTCTTC.

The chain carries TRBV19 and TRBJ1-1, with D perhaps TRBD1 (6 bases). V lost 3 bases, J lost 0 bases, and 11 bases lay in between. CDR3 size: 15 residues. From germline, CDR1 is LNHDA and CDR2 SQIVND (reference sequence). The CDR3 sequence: CASSIQAGVNTEAFF. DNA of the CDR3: TGTGCCAGTAGTATTCAAGCAGGGGTGAACACTGAAGCTTTCTTT. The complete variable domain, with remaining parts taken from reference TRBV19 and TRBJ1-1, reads DGGITQSPKYLFRKEGQNVTLSCEQNLNHDAMYWYRQDPGQGLRLIYYSQIVNDFQKGDIAEGYSVSREKKESFPLTVTSAQKNPTAFYLCASSIQAGVNTEAFFGQGTRLTVV.

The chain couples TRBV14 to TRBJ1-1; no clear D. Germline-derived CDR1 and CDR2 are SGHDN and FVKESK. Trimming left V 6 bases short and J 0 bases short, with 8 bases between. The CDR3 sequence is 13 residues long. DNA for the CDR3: TGTGCCAGCAGTCGGTTCGTGAACACTGAAGCTTTCTTT. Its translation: CASSRFVNTEAFF.

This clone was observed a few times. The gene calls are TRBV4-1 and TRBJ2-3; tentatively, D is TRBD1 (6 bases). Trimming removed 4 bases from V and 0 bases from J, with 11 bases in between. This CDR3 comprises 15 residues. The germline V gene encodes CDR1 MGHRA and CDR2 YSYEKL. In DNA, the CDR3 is TGCGCCAGCAGCCTAACAGGGATGAGCACAGATACGCAGTATTTT. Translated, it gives CASSLTGMSTDTQYF.

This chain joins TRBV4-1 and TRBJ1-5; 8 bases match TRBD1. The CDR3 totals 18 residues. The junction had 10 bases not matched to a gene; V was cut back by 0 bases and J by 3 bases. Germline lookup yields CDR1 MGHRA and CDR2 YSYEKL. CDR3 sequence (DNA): TGCGCCAGCAGCCAAGATGACAGGGGTTGGCTGTTCAATCAGCCCCAGCATTTT. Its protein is CASSQDDRGWLFNQPQHF.

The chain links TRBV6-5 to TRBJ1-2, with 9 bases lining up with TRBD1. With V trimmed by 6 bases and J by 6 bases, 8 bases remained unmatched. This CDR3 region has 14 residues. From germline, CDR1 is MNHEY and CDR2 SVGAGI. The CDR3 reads CASRSDRGGNGYTF. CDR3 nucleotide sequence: TGTGCCAGCAGATCGGACAGGGGAGGGAATGGCTACACCTTC.

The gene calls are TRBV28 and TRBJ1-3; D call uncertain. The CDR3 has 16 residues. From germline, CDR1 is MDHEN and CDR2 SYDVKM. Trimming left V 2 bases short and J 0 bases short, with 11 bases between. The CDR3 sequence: CASSLHKPLSGNTIYF. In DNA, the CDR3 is TGTGCCAGCAGTTTACACAAACCCCTCTCTGGAAACACCATATATTTT.

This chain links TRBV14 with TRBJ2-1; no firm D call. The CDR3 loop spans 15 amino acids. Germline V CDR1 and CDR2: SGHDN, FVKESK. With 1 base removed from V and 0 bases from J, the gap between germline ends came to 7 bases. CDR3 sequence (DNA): TGTGCCAGCAGCCAAGTTGCCGGCTCCTACAATGAGCAGTTCTTC. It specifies CASSQVAGSYNEQFF.

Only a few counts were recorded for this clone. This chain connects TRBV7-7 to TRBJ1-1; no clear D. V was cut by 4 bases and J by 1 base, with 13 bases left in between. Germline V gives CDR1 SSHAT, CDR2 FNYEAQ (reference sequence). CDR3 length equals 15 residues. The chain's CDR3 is CASSYKTHANTEAFF. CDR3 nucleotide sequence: TGTGCCAGCAGCTACAAAACCCACGCGAACACTGAAGCTTTCTTT.

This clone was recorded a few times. CDR3 sequence (DNA): TGTGCCATCAGTCGACAGGGCAATCAGCCCCAGCATTTT. It codes for CAISRQGNQPQHF. V gene TRBV10-3 combines with J gene TRBJ1-5; possible D gene TRBD1, 6 bases. The V gene's germline CDR1 is ENHRY and CDR2 SYGVKD. The V gene lost 5 bases and the J gene lost 2 bases, with 7 bases spanning the gap. This CDR3 has 13 residues.

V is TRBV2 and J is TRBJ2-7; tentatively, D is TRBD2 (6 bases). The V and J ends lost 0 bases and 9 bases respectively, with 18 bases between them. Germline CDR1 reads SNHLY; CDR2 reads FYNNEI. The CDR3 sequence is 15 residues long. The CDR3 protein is CASSEALRRRGGQYF. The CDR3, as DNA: TGTGCCAGCAGTGAAGCGCTTCGGCGGAGGGGAGGGCAGTACTTC. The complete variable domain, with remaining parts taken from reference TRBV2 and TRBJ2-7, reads EPEVTQTPSHQVTQMGQEVILRCVPISNHLYFYWYRQILGQKVEFLVSFYNNEISEKSEIFDDQFSVERPDGSNFTLKIRSTKLEDSAMYFCASSEALRRRGGQYFGPGTRLTVT.

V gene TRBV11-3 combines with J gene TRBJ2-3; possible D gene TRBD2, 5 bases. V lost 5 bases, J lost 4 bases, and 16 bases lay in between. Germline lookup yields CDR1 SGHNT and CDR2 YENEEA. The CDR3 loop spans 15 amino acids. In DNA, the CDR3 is TGTGCCAGCAGCCCGGGGTCGATCCCGTCAGATACGCAGTATTTT. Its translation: CASSPGSIPSDTQYF.